This T cell receptor beta chain was obtained from a study of blood T cell repertoires in COVID-19. Method: immunoSEQ multiplex PCR; TCRdb's copy keeps in-frame clones and lacks some. Of approximately 150,000 clones listed, roughly 87% are singletons. Between the trimmed V and J ends, which lost 4 bases and 0 bases, there was a span of 13 bases. The CDR3 covers 16 residues. Germline assignment: CDR1 LNHDA and CDR2 SQIVND (reference sequence). This receptor was identified in a woman aged 50 to 65 with acute or convalescent COVID-19. Source material: peripheral blood. The V gene is TRBV19, the J gene TRBJ2-1; D possibly corresponds to TRBD1 (5 bases). The DNA for the CDR3 is TGTGCCAGTAGTACTACAGGTAATCCCTCCTACAATGAGCAGTTCTTC. Translating it yields CASSTTGNPSYNEQFF.